These 9 T cell receptor beta chains came from one sample sequenced in a study of identical twins. One entry per CDR3 protein, called by TCRdb with MiXCR from the 5' RACE reads. This table has 750,000 to 950,000 distinct CDR3 sequences, around an eighth appearing once. These same data were also listed under a study on yellow fever vaccine responses in identical twins.

Sequencing was carried out using PBMCs. These receptors were collected from a woman in her late teens or twenties in good health.

This clonotype came up once. The gene calls are TRBV5-4 and TRBJ2-1, with TRBD2 matching over 11 bases. The germline gives CDR1 SGHNT, CDR2 YYREEE (reference sequence). The CDR3 is 16 residues long. V dropped 4 bases and J dropped 4; count of bases not matched to a gene: 7. The DNA of the CDR3 is TGTGCCAGCAGCATCGGGACTAGCGGATTTTACAATGAGCAGTTCTTC. Translated: CASSIGTSGFYNEQFF.

This clonotype was picked up a small number of times. For the CDR3, the DNA is TGTGCCAGCAGTCCAGAGACGTCAGCGGATTCCTACGAGCAGTACTTC. Its translation is CASSPETSADSYEQYF. The chain is built from TRBV28 and TRBJ2-7, with D tentatively TRBD2 (5 bases). CDR1 and CDR2 from the germline V gene are MDHEN and SYDVKM. V was trimmed by 5 bases and J by 1 base, leaving 18 bases between them. The CDR3 runs to 16 residues.

This clonotype has only a few counts. The rearrangement uses TRBV19 and TRBJ2-1, with D perhaps TRBD2 (7 bases). CDR3 length equals 15 residues. Germline-derived CDR1 and CDR2 are LNHDA and SQIVND (reference sequence). V lost 2 bases and J 7 bases, leaving 15 bases between the germline ends. The CDR3 protein is CASSITEGGRNEQFF. Written as DNA, the CDR3 is TGTGCCAGTAGTATAACGGAGGGGGGGCGGAATGAGCAGTTCTTC. The whole variable domain, filled in from reference TRBV19 and TRBJ2-1, reads DGGITQSPKYLFRKEGQNVTLSCEQNLNHDAMYWYRQDPGQGLRLIYYSQIVNDFQKGDIAEGYSVSREKKESFPLTVTSAQKNPTAFYLCASSITEGGRNEQFFGPGTRLTVL.

The table lists this clonotype with a few counts. The V call is TRBV20-1, the J call TRBJ2-7; maybe TRBD2 (6 bases). The germline V gene encodes CDR1 DFQATT and CDR2 SNEGSKA (reference sequence). The length of the CDR3 is 16 residues. Trimming took 1 base from V and 1 from J, leaving 17 bases between them. The CDR3 DNA reads TGCAGTGCTAGAGTCGTTTACGGGCGGGATTCCTACGAGCAGTACTTC. Encoded protein: CSARVVYGRDSYEQYF.

The chain combines TRBV20-1 with TRBJ1-3; 11 bases match TRBD1. The V gene's germline CDR1 is DFQATT and CDR2 SNEGSKA (reference sequence). Trimming cost V 6 bases and J 0 bases; bases outside gene matches: 10. The CDR3 is made up of 17 amino acids. This CDR3 is CSAPGGGQGDSGNTIYF. The CDR3 bases are TGCAGTGCCCCGGGTGGGGGACAGGGGGACTCTGGAAACACCATATATTTT.

The sample holds many counts of this clonotype. The chain couples TRBV28 to TRBJ2-1, with 10 bases that match TRBD2. V was clipped by 7 bases and J by 2 bases; unmatched bases: 5. The CDR3 is made up of 15 amino acids. Germline CDR1 MDHEN, CDR2 SYDVKM. CDR3 protein: CASNPAGGTYNEQFF. The CDR3 bases are TGTGCCAGCAACCCAGCGGGGGGGACCTACAATGAGCAGTTCTTC.

This clonotype was picked up a small number of times. The rearrangement uses TRBV24-1 and TRBJ2-1, with TRBD2 identical over 12 bases. The V and J ends lost 3 bases and 4 bases, in that order; junction bases with no gene match: 3. This CDR3 is built from 16 residues. CDR1 KGHDR and CDR2 SFDVKD come from the germline V gene. In DNA, the CDR3 is TGTGCCACCAGTGATCAGACTAGCGGGAGTTACAATGAGCAGTTCTTC. Protein product: CATSDQTSGSYNEQFF.

This clonotype has just a few counts. The V call is TRBV9, the J call TRBJ1-2; D is unresolved. Germline CDR1 is SGDLS and CDR2 is YYNGEE. With 3 bases removed from V and 4 bases from J, the gap between germline ends came to 13 bases. CDR3 length equals 14 residues. The CDR3 region is CASSGDIPRYGYTF. The CDR3 bases are TGTGCCAGCAGCGGAGACATTCCGCGCTATGGCTACACCTTC.

V is TRBV5-1 and J is TRBJ1-4; D not certain. This CDR3 contains 14 residues. The germline gives CDR1 SGHRS, CDR2 YFSETQ. V was trimmed by 0 bases and J by 8 bases, leaving 11 bases between them. The CDR3 reads CASSLGTNGEKLFF. In DNA, the CDR3 is TGCGCCAGCAGCTTGGGGACCAATGGCGAAAAACTGTTTTTT.